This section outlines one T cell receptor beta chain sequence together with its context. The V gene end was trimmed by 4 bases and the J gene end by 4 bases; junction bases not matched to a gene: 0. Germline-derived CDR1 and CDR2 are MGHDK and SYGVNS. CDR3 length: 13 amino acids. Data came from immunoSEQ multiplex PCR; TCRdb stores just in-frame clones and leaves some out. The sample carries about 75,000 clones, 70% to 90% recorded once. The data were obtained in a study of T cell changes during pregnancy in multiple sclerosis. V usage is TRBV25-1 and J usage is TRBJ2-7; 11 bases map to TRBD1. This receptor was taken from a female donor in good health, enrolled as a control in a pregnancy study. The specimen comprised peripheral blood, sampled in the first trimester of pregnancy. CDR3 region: CASSGDRGYEQYF. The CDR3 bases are TGTGCCAGCAGTGGGGACAGGGGGTACGAGCAGTACTTC.